This T cell receptor beta chain was profiled in a study of blood T cells in healthy people across ages. General study findings and limits: The fall in TCR beta diversity per million T cells was roughly linear with age. Total diversity from one million sequenced T cells was likely underestimated.

Trimming removed 5 bases from V and 3 bases from J; junction bases left unmatched: 4. This CDR3 is 14 amino acids long. Germline loops: CDR1 SGHTA, CDR2 FQGNSA. Isolation recovered at least 7 million PBMCs from every sample. Comment on this clonotype: Its antigen is still unknown.

Combining a sample-barcoded 5' primer with a J-beta primer mix, a second PCR ran for about 6 to 12 cycles. Each CDR3 protein gets one entry after TCRdb re-called the 5' RACE reads with MiXCR. The repertoire includes some 780,000 distinct CDR3 sequences, just over 55% of them detected once, and around 24% sits in the top ten. The TCR was taken from a middle-aged man in good health. V usage is TRBV7-2 and J usage is TRBJ1-2; TRBD1 agrees at 9 bases. The sequenced material came from blood. The CDR3 DNA reads as TGTGCCAGCAGCAAACAGGGGGCGGACTATGGCTACACCTTC. Amino acid sequence: CASSKQGADYGYTF.